This T cell receptor (beta chain) originates from a study of shared clonotypes between healthy human individuals. V lost 5 bases, J lost 6 bases, and 14 bases lay in between. The CDR3 loop spans 13 amino acids. Germline V gives CDR1 WNHNN, CDR2 SYGVQD (reference sequence). Genomic DNA belonging to each subset was distributed in equal measure over several immunoSEQ plates. Sequencing was performed with immunoSEQ multiplex PCR; in TCRdb, only in-frame clones are kept and a portion is missing. The table lists millions of clones, over 85% of them singletons. The sequenced sample consisted of naive CD4+ T cells sorted from blood. Regarding subset: CD45RA+ positively selected. The receptor comes from a man aged 18 to 35 in good health. This chain uses TRBV10-1 with TRBJ2-7, with D perhaps assigned TRBD1 or TRBD2 (6 bases each). This CDR3 reads CASSLDRAGEQYF. The CDR3 DNA reads as TGCGCCAGCAGTTTGGACAGAGCGGGCGAGCAGTACTTC.